This passage covers 16 T cell receptor beta chains from one sample sequenced in a study of neoadjuvant nivolumab and ipilimumab in lung cancer (TCRdb year 2020). The time point tag for this specimen amounts to: pretherapy, before neoadjuvant immune checkpoint inhibitors. The library came from the immunoSEQ multiplex PCR assay. TCRdb's version of the immuneACCESS table is confined to in-frame rearrangements and falls short of the full clone set. An unresolved V gene accounts for under half of the shortfall where checked; the remainder is of unknown origin. Here the sample has roughly 45,000 clones; about 89% occur a single time. The biggest ten clones account for over 3.5% of the sample. Sequenced material: blood, taken before neoadjuvant nivolumab, alone or with ipilimumab. The receptors shown here come from an adult with non-small cell lung cancer. Some clones in this sample may be carry-over from other donors' samples.

The chain couples TRBV29-1 to TRBJ1-3; no firm D call. Trimming cost V 5 bases and J 4 bases, with 9 bases left between them. Germline-derived CDR1 and CDR2 are SQVTM and ANQGSEA. This CDR3 is built from 12 residues. This CDR3 is CSVPTLGNTIYF. In nucleotides, the CDR3 is TGCAGCGTTCCCACTTTAGGAAACACCATATATTTT. Complete variable domain (other parts from reference TRBV29-1 and TRBJ1-3): SAVISQKPSRDICQRGTSLTIQCQVDSQVTMMFWYRQQPGQSLTLIATANQGSEATYESGFVIDKFPISRPNLTFSTLTVSNMSPEDSSIYLCSVPTLGNTIYFGEGSWLTVV.

This clone is a singleton in its sample. The rearrangement uses TRBV5-1 and TRBJ2-5, with D tentatively TRBD1 (6 bases). Germline V CDR1 and CDR2: SGHRS, YFSETQ. This CDR3 is 16 amino acids long. V was pared by 0 bases and J by 1 base, with 13 bases between. This chain's CDR3 is CASSLVSGAIQETQYF. The DNA of the CDR3 is TGCGCCAGCAGCTTGGTTTCAGGGGCCATCCAAGAGACCCAGTACTTC.

The chain couples TRBV5-6 to TRBJ2-3; D may match TRBD1 or TRBD2 (6 bases each). Germline CDR1 and CDR2: SGHDT and YYEEEE. This CDR3 has 16 amino acids. With 2 bases removed from V and 1 base from J, the gap between germline ends came to 14 bases. CDR3 protein: CASSFYTRGGTDTQYF. The DNA for the CDR3 is TGTGCCAGCAGCTTCTATACTAGGGGGGGCACAGATACGCAGTATTTT.

This chain connects TRBV6-5 to TRBJ2-1; 9 bases match TRBD1. CDR1 is MNHEY, CDR2 SVGAGI, per germline. The length of the CDR3 is 12 residues. J lost 9 bases, V lost 6 bases, and 3 bases had no gene match. The CDR3 bases are TGTGCCAGCAGCCGACAGGGGGGTGAGCAGTTCTTC. Amino acids: CASSRQGGEQFF.

V is TRBV19 and J is TRBJ1-2, with D unclear. CDR3 length equals 16 residues. Between the trimmed V and J ends, which lost 0 bases and 8 bases, there was a span of 19 bases. Germline loops: CDR1 LNHDA, CDR2 SQIVND (reference sequence). As DNA, the CDR3 is TGTGCCAGTAGTATAGATGGTCTCCCAGGAGCGGTGGGCTACACCTTC. Translation: CASSIDGLPGAVGYTF.

The DNA for the CDR3 is TGTGCCAGCAGTGAAGTCGGGCCAAAGACATCCTACGAGCAGTACTTC. This codes for CASSEVGPKTSYEQYF. The V gene is TRBV2, the J gene TRBJ2-7, with D unresolved. The germline V gene encodes CDR1 SNHLY and CDR2 FYNNEI. The CDR3 extends over 16 amino acids. Trimming pared 1 base from V and 1 base from J, leaving 14 bases between. Combining the CDR3 with reference TRBV2 and TRBJ2-7 gives the whole variable domain EPEVTQTPSHQVTQMGQEVILRCVPISNHLYFYWYRQILGQKVEFLVSFYNNEISEKSEIFDDQFSVERPDGSNFTLKIRSTKLEDSAMYFCASSEVGPKTSYEQYFGPGTRLTVT.

V usage is TRBV10-3 and J usage is TRBJ1-1; D not resolved. Trimming shortened V by 4 bases and J by 2 bases, and 11 bases separated the two germline ends. CDR1 and CDR2 (germline): ENHRY, SYGVKD. This CDR3 is built from 14 residues. The DNA for the CDR3 is TGTGCCATCAGTGCCGGGGTCCTAAACACTGAAGCTTTCTTT. Protein sequence: CAISAGVLNTEAFF.

This chain connects TRBV19 to TRBJ2-1; TRBD2 aligns across 7 bases. Germline V gene lookup returns CDR1 LNHDA and CDR2 SQIVND (reference sequence). J gave up 4 bases and V 7 bases, and 10 bases lay outside the gene matches. The CDR3 totals 15 residues. CDR3 coding DNA: TGTGCCAGTACTCTCCACGGGAGGATTTACAATGAGCAGTTCTTC. As protein: CASTLHGRIYNEQFF.

The V gene is TRBV5-1, the J gene TRBJ2-5; either TRBD1 or TRBD2 may supply D (6 bases each). CDR3 size: 15 residues. V was shortened by 4 bases and J by 5 bases, with 18 bases between the two germline ends. Per germline, CDR1 SGHRS and CDR2 YFSETQ. The CDR3 sequence is CASSVIQGLRETQYF. The DNA for the CDR3 is TGCGCCAGCAGCGTGATACAGGGACTTAGGGAGACCCAGTACTTC.

This chain connects TRBV7-2 to TRBJ2-7, with D unclear. CDR1 is SGHTA and CDR2 is FQGNSA in the germline V gene. The V end lost 6 bases, the J end lost 0 bases, and 12 bases lay between the germline ends. The CDR3 is made up of 14 amino acids. In DNA, the CDR3 is TGTGCCAGCAGACAAAACCCGGACTCCTACGAGCAGTACTTC. Translation: CASRQNPDSYEQYF.

This chain joins TRBV18 and TRBJ2-7, with D maybe TRBD2 (5 bases). Germline lookup yields CDR1 KGHSH and CDR2 LQKENI. CDR3 length: 14 residues. The V gene lost 5 bases and the J gene lost 7 bases, with 18 bases spanning the gap. The CDR3 reads CASSGYHLRGEQYF. CDR3 in DNA: TGTGCCAGCTCAGGCTACCACCTACGGGGTGAGCAGTACTTC. The complete variable domain, with remaining parts taken from reference TRBV18 and TRBJ2-7, reads NAGVMQNPRHLVRRRGQEARLRCSPMKGHSHVYWYRQLPEEGLKFMVYLQKENIIDESGMPKERFSAEFPKEGPSILRIQQVVRGDSAAYFCASSGYHLRGEQYFGPGTRLTVT.

In its sample, this clone was seen once. The chain is built from TRBV4-1 and TRBJ2-3; 11 bases are shared with TRBD2. Germline V gene sequence: CDR1 MGHRA, CDR2 YSYEKL. V lost 1 base to trimming and J lost 5 bases; unmatched junction nucleotides: 8. The CDR3 consists of 17 residues. CDR3 residues: CASSQASAGLAVDTQYF. For the CDR3, the DNA is TGCGCCAGCAGCCAAGCCTCTGCGGGACTAGCGGTAGATACGCAGTATTTT.

V and J are TRBV19 and TRBJ2-2, with 14 nucleotides matching TRBD2. The V segment lost 8 bases and the J segment 7 bases; nucleotides outside the gene matches: 9. The CDR3 contains 16 residues. Germline CDR1 is LNHDA and CDR2 is SQIVND (reference sequence). CDR3 residues: CASGRGLAGVHGELFF. DNA of the CDR3: TGTGCCAGTGGCAGGGGACTAGCGGGAGTACACGGGGAGCTGTTTTTT.

The genes are TRBV29-1 and TRBJ2-2; 7 bases line up with TRBD1. The CDR3 length is 13 residues. Losses at the gene ends were 6 bases for V and 5 bases for J; bases not matched to a gene: 6. CDR1 is SQVTM, CDR2 ANQGSEA, per germline. CDR3 nucleotide sequence: TGCAGCGTCCAACCACAGGGGACCGGGGAGCTGTTTTTT. Protein sequence: CSVQPQGTGELFF.

The chain couples TRBV2 to TRBJ1-4; a weak D match, TRBD1 (6 bases). CDR1 and CDR2 (germline): SNHLY, FYNNEI. V lost 3 bases, J lost 3 bases, and 8 bases lay in between. The CDR3 covers 14 residues. The CDR3 DNA sequence: TGTGCCAGCAGTGATCGGGGGCCTAATGAAAAACTGTTTTTT. Protein sequence: CASSDRGPNEKLFF.

This clone was found a few times. This chain connects TRBV6-5 to TRBJ2-3, with a possible D match to TRBD1 (5 bases). Germline values: CDR1 MNHEY, CDR2 SVGAGI. The CDR3 runs 13 residues. V lost 4 bases and J 4 bases, leaving 9 bases between the germline ends. The CDR3 region has the DNA TGTGCCAGCAGTTGGGGCCGCGCAGATACGCAGTATTTT. The encoded protein is CASSWGRADTQYF.